This T cell receptor beta chain was recovered during a study of T cells in Graves' hyperthyroidism and ophthalmopathy. Study-level points and caveats: Most clonotypes expanded in thyroid above 0.001 were likewise present in blood.

Regions amplified from RNA transcripts were the TCR beta CDR3 regions. The TCR CDR3 was amplified in a first-round RT-PCR using the HTBI primer set. MiXCR, applied by TCRdb to the multiplex PCR reads, yields one record per CDR3 protein. This sample has some 770,000 distinct CDR3 sequences, with about 16% found just once. Patients were aged 18 to 65, had disease duration under 2 months, and had newly diagnosed hyperthyroidism. Source material for PBMCs was roughly 10 ml fresh peripheral blood. This clonotype was picked up a small number of times. Its specificity is not known. CDR3 length: 18 residues. Germline V lookup: CDR1 KGHDR, CDR2 SFDVKD. V trimming: 3 bases; J trimming: 5 bases; junction bases outside the gene matches: 15.

The sequence was collected from a man younger than 30 with Graves' hyperthyroidism. The V gene is TRBV24-1, the J gene TRBJ2-5, with 9 bases aligning to TRBD1. The sequenced sample was blood. This CDR3 is CATSDDLRGQGPEETQYF. The CDR3 bases are TGTGCCACCAGTGATGACTTGAGGGGACAGGGCCCCGAGGAGACCCAGTACTTC.